Listed below are T cell receptor beta chains from one sample, sequenced in a study of shared clonotypes between healthy human individuals. Measured with immunoSEQ multiplex PCR; TCRdb has only the in-frame clones, and not every one. The table has about 1 million clones, about four fifths seen once. Source material: memory CD4+ T cells from PBMCs. The receptors were gathered from a man aged 18 to 30 in good health. Some clones in this sample may be carry-over from other donors' samples. Each CDR3 is given with its conserved first and last residue. A D gene is named only where the DNA matches it firmly. A row's size may be missing; if present it is once, few, many or a size class.

v_call	d_call	j_call	clone_size	cdr3_length	cdr3_aa	cdr3_nt
TRBV5-4	.	TRBJ1-4	.	16	CASSARQASTNEKLFF	TGTGCCAGCAGCGCCCGACAGGCTTCAACTAATGAAAAACTGTTTTTT
TRBV18	TRBD1	TRBJ2-3	.	15	CASSLGQNKADTQYF	TGTGCCAGCTCACTGGGACAGAACAAAGCAGATACGCAGTATTTT
TRBV5-4	.	TRBJ2-6	.	16	CASREPRASGANVLTF	TGTGCCAGCAGGGAGCCTAGGGCATCTGGGGCCAACGTCCTGACTTTC
TRBV19	.	TRBJ2-3	.	15	CASSTPGSRTDTQYF	TGTGCCAGTAGTACCCCCGGGTCCCGCACAGATACGCAGTATTTT
TRBV4-3	.	TRBJ2-3	.	16	CASSQDGTSYPNTQYF	TGCGCCAGCAGCCAAGATGGAACTAGTTACCCGAATACGCAGTATTTT
TRBV30	TRBD2	TRBJ2-5	.	16	CAWSVFLAGRQETQYF	TGTGCCTGGAGTGTTTTTCTAGCGGGAAGACAAGAGACCCAGTACTTC
TRBV6-4	.	TRBJ1-2	.	13	CASSDSTNYGYTF	TGTGCCAGCAGTGACTCGACAAACTATGGCTACACCTTC
TRBV27	.	TRBJ2-3	.	13	CASSRPYTDTQYF	TGTGCCAGCAGCCGACCCTACACAGATACGCAGTATTTT
TRBV5-1	.	TRBJ2-5	.	14	CASSLFSVQETQYF	TGCGCCAGCAGCTTGTTCAGCGTCCAAGAGACCCAGTACTTC
TRBV28	.	TRBJ2-7	once	14	CASWPGGNNYEQYF	TGTGCCAGTTGGCCCGGCGGGAACAACTACGAGCAGTACTTC
TRBV7-9	.	TRBJ2-7	.	14	CASSPRTGSYEQYF	TGTGCCAGCAGCCCCCGCACAGGATCCTACGAGCAGTACTTC
TRBV6-4	.	TRBJ1-2	.	15	CASSDSRTPNYGYTF	TGTGCCAGCAGTGACTCGCGAACACCAAACTATGGCTACACCTTC
TRBV28	TRBD2	TRBJ2-2	.	16	CASSLRLAGNTGELFF	TGTGCCAGCAGTTTACGACTAGCGGGGAACACCGGGGAGCTGTTTTTT
TRBV9	.	TRBJ2-6	many	13	CASERSGANVLTF	TGTGCCAGCGAGCGCTCTGGGGCCAACGTCCTGACTTTC
TRBV19	.	TRBJ1-1	.	11	CASNGWTEAFF	TGTGCCAGTAACGGGTGGACTGAAGCTTTCTTT
TRBV5-1	TRBD2	TRBJ2-5	.	16	CASSSRLAGGRETQYF	TGCGCCAGCAGCTCTCGACTAGCGGGAGGGCGAGAGACCCAGTACTTC
TRBV5-3	TRBD2	TRBJ2-5	.	13	CARSLAGAETQYF	TGTGCCAGAAGCTTAGCGGGAGCGGAGACCCAGTACTTC
TRBV28	TRBD1	TRBJ1-1	.	17	CASSTRQGAIPNTEAFF	TGTGCCAGCAGTACACGACAGGGGGCAATCCCCAACACTGAAGCTTTCTTT
TRBV5-1	.	TRBJ1-1	.	14	CASSLDPGNTEAFF	TGCGCCAGCAGCTTGGATCCAGGGAACACTGAAGCTTTCTTT
TRBV28	TRBD1	TRBJ1-5	.	13	CASSPTGGQPQHF	TGTGCCAGCAGTCCCACAGGGGGTCAGCCCCAGCATTTT
TRBV5-4	.	TRBJ2-7	.	13	CASSFDSRGEQYF	TGTGCCAGCAGCTTCGACTCCAGAGGGGAGCAGTACTTC
TRBV30	TRBD2	TRBJ2-1	.	13	CAWRGGNREGQFF	TGTGCCTGGAGGGGGGGTAACCGGGAGGGCCAGTTCTTC
TRBV6-5	TRBD1	TRBJ1-3	.	15	CASSYDRAVGNTIYF	TGTGCCAGCAGTTACGACAGGGCGGTTGGAAACACCATATATTTT
TRBV28	TRBD2	TRBJ2-3	once	15	CASSDTSGRTDTQYF	TGTGCCAGCAGTGACACTAGCGGGAGGACAGATACGCAGTATTTT
TRBV4-1	TRBD1	TRBJ2-5	.	16	CASSVARTGGWETQYF	TGCGCCAGCAGTGTCGCGAGGACAGGTGGGTGGGAGACCCAGTACTTC
TRBV5-1	.	TRBJ2-2	few	14	CASSFQQDTGELFF	TGCGCCAGCAGCTTTCAACAGGACACCGGGGAGCTGTTTTTT
TRBV29-1	.	TRBJ1-2	.	12	CSVGEGGGGYTF	TGCAGCGTTGGAGAGGGAGGGGGTGGCTACACCTTC
TRBV27	.	TRBJ1-2	once	14	CASSPTASNYGYTF	TGTGCCAGCAGTCCGACAGCTTCTAACTATGGCTACACCTTC
TRBV4-1	TRBD1	TRBJ2-3	.	21	CASSLINRDRGRTGGGDTQYF	TGCGCCAGCAGCCTTATCAACCGGGACAGGGGCCGCACGGGAGGGGGAGATACGCAGTATTTT
TRBV11-2	.	TRBJ2-7	.	13	CASSLVSGYEQYF	TGTGCCAGCAGCTTAGTTTCCGGTTACGAGCAGTACTTC
TRBV25-1	.	TRBJ1-1	many	15	CASSGRGVGFTEAFF	TGTGCCAGCAGTGGTCGGGGGGTTGGGTTCACTGAAGCTTTCTTT
TRBV2	.	TRBJ1-5	few	14	CASSDGTIGQPQHF	TGTGCCAGCAGTGACGGGACAATCGGTCAGCCCCAGCATTTT
TRBV27	TRBD1	TRBJ2-7	few	16	CASSPIGQAISYEQYF	TGTGCCAGCAGTCCGATAGGACAGGCCATCTCCTACGAGCAGTACTTC
TRBV7-6	TRBD2	TRBJ2-2	.	19	CASSFKPVTSGRNTGELFF	TGTGCCAGCAGCTTTAAACCCGTGACTAGCGGGAGAAACACCGGGGAGCTGTTTTTT
TRBV5-1	TRBD2	TRBJ2-1	.	17	CASSLRTGTSGYNEQFF	TGCGCCAGCAGCCTAAGAACCGGGACTAGCGGTTACAATGAGCAGTTCTTC
TRBV28	.	TRBJ1-5	.	13	CASGPGLLQPQHF	TGTGCCAGCGGTCCGGGGCTTCTTCAGCCCCAGCATTTT
TRBV5-1	.	TRBJ1-2	.	16	CASSLLSGSANYGYTF	TGCGCCAGCAGCTTGCTGTCGGGATCAGCTAACTATGGCTACACCTTC
TRBV7-2	.	TRBJ1-3	.	17	CASSSKGRDKTGNTIYF	TGTGCCAGCAGCTCTAAAGGCCGGGACAAAACTGGAAACACCATATATTTT
TRBV5-4	.	TRBJ2-5	.	13	CASSLLRGETQYF	TGTGCCAGCAGCTTGCTCCGCGGAGAGACCCAGTACTTC
TRBV7-9	.	TRBJ2-1	.	14	CASSLGLGVNEQFF	TGTGCCAGCAGCTTAGGTCTTGGAGTCAATGAGCAGTTCTTC
TRBV7-2	TRBD1	TRBJ2-1	.	15	CASSRTGGRYNEQFF	TGTGCCAGCAGCCGGACAGGGGGCAGATACAATGAGCAGTTCTTC
TRBV5-8	.	TRBJ1-1	once	14	CASSLGQWNTEAFF	TGTGCCAGCAGCTTGGGGCAATGGAACACTGAAGCTTTCTTT
TRBV9	.	TRBJ1-1	.	14	CASSAYSGFTEAFF	TGTGCCAGCAGCGCTTACTCAGGGTTCACTGAAGCTTTCTTT